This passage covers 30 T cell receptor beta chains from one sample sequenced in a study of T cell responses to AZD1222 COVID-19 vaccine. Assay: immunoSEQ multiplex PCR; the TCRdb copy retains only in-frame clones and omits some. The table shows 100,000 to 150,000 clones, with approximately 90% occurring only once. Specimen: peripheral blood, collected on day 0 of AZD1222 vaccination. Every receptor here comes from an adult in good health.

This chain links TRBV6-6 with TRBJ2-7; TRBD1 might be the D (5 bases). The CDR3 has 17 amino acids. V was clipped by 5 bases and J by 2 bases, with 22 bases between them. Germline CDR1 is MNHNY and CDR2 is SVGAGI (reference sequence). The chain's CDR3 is CASSPIIRAGAAYEQYF. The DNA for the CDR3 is TGTGCCAGCAGTCCTATCATCAGGGCTGGGGCCGCCTACGAGCAGTACTTC.

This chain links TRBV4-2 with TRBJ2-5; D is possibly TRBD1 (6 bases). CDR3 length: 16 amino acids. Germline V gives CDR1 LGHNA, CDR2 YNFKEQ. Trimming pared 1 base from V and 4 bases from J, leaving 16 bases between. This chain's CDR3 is CASSQVTGLGVETQYF. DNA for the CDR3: TGTGCCAGCAGCCAAGTGACAGGCCTCGGGGTAGAGACCCAGTACTTC.

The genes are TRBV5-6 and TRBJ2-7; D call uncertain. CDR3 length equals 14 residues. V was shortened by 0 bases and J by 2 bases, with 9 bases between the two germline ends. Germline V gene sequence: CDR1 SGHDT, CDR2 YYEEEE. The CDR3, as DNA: TGTGCCAGCAGCTTGGAAACAGCCCCCTACGAGCAGTACTTC. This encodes CASSLETAPYEQYF.

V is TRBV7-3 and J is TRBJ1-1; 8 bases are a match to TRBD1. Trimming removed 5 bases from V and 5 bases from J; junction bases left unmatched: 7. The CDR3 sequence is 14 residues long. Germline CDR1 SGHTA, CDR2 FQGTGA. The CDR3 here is CASSPTQGATEAFF. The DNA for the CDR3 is TGTGCCAGCAGCCCCACCCAGGGGGCGACTGAAGCTTTCTTT.

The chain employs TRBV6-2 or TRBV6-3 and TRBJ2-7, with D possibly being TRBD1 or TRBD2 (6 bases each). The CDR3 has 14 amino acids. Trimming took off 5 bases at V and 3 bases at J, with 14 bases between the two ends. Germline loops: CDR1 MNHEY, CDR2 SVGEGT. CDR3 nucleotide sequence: TGTGCCAGCAGTGACGGGGGCGGAATCTACGAGCAGTACTTC. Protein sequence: CASSDGGGIYEQYF.

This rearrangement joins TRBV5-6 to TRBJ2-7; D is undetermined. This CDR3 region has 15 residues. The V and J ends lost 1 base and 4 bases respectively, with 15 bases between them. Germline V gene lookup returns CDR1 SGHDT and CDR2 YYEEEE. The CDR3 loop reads CASSLRSDPLYEQYF. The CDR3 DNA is TGTGCCAGCAGCTTGAGGTCGGATCCTTTATACGAGCAGTACTTC.

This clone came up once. The DNA of the CDR3 is TGCGCCAGCAGCCAAATGGGGGACACCAACAATGAGCAGTTCTTC. Amino acid sequence: CASSQMGDTNNEQFF. The chain employs TRBV4-3 and TRBJ2-1, with D possibly being TRBD1 (6 bases). Looked up from germline, CDR1 is LGHNA and CDR2 is YSLEER. Deletions cut 2 bases from V and 5 bases from J, with 13 bases between. This CDR3 contains 15 residues.

Written as DNA, the CDR3 is TGTGCCAGCAGTGACTCGGCGGGGAGTATAGATACGCAGTATTTT. As protein: CASSDSAGSIDTQYF. The J gene is TRBJ2-3, the V gene TRBV6-4, with D maybe TRBD2 (6 bases). The CDR3 has 15 residues. Germline values: CDR1 MRHNA, CDR2 SNTAGT. The V end was cut by 0 bases, the J end by 5 bases, with 12 bases between.

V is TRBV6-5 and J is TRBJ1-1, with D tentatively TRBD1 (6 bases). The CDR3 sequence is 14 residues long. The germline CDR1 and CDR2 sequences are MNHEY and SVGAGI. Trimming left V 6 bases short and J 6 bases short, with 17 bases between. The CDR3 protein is CASSSGGPSAEAFF. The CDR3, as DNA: TGTGCCAGCAGCTCCGGGGGCCCTTCAGCTGAAGCTTTCTTT.

CDR3 in DNA: TGCAGCGTTGCAGGGACTAGCGGGGGAAAATCGGAGACCCAGTACTTC. Its translation is CSVAGTSGGKSETQYF. This chain connects TRBV29-1 to TRBJ2-5, with 14 positions matching TRBD2. Losses at the gene ends were 4 bases for V and 5 bases for J; bases not matched to a gene: 9. Germline-derived CDR1 and CDR2 are SQVTM and ANQGSEA. This CDR3 is built from 16 residues.

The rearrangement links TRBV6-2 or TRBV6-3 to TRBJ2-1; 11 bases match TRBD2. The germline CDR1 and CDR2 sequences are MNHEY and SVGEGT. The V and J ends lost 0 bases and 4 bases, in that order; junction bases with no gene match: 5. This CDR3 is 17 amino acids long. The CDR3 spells CASSYSPSGGIYNEQFF. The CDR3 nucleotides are TGTGCCAGCAGTTACTCTCCTAGCGGGGGGATATACAATGAGCAGTTCTTC.

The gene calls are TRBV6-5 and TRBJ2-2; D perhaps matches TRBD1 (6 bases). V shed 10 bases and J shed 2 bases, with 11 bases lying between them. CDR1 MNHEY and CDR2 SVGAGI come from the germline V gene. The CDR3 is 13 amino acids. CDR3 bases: TGTGCCACTCGGGACACCAACACCGGGGAGCTGTTTTTT. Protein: CATRDTNTGELFF.

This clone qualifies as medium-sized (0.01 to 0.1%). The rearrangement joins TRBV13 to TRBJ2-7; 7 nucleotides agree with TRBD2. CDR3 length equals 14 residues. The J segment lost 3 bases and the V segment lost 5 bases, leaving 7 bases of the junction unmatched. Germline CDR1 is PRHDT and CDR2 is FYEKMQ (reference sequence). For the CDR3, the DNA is TGTGCCAGCAGCCCGGGGGGTCTGTACTACGAGCAGTACTTC. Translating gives CASSPGGLYYEQYF.

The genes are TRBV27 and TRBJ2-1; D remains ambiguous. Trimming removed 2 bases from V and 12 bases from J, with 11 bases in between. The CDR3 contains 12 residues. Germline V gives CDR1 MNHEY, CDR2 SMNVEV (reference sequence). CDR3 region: CASSLPDHGQFF. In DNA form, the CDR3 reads TGTGCCAGCAGTTTACCGGACCATGGGCAGTTCTTC.

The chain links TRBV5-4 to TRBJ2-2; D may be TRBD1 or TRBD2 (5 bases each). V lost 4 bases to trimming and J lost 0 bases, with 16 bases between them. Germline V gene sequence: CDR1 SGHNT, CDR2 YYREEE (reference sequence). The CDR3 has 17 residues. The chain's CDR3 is CASSLPGAAANTGELFF. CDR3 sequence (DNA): TGTGCCAGCAGCCTACCCGGGGCAGCGGCGAACACCGGGGAGCTGTTTTTT.

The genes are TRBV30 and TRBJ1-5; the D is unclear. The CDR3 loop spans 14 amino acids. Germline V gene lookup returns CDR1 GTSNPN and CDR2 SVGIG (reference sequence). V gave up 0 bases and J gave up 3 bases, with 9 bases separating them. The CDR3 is CAWSVPSFNQPQHF. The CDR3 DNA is TGTGCCTGGAGTGTACCCAGCTTCAATCAGCCCCAGCATTTT. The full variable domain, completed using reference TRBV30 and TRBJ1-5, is SQTIHQWPATLVQPVGSPLSLECTVEGTSNPNLYWYRQAAGRGLQLLFYSVGIGQISSEVPQNLSASRPQDRQFILSSKKLLLSDSGFYLCAWSVPSFNQPQHFGDGTRLSIL.

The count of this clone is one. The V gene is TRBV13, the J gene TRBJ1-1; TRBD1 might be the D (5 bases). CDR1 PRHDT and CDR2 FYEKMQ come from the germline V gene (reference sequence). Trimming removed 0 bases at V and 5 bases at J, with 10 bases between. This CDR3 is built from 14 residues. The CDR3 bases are TGTGCCAGCAGCTTAGGGGGGGTGGTGACTGAAGCTTTCTTT. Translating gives CASSLGGVVTEAFF.

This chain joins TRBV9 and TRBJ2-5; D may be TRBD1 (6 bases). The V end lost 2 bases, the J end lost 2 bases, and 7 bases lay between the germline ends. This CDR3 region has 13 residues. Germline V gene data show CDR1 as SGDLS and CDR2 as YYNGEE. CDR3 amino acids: CASSVGQQETQYF. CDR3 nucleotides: TGTGCCAGCAGCGTCGGACAGCAAGAGACCCAGTACTTC.

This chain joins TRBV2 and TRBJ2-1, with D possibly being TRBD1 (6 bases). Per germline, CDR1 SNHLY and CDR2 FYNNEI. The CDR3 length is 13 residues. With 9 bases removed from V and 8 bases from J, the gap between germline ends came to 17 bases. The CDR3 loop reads CARDGTIGDEQFF. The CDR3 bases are TGTGCCAGGGACGGGACAATTGGGGATGAGCAGTTCTTC.

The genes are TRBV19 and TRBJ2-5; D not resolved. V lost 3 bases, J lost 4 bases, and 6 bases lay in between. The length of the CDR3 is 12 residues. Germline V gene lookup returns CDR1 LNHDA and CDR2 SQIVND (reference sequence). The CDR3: CASSILGETQYF. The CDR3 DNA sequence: TGTGCCAGTAGTATCCTGGGAGAGACCCAGTACTTC.

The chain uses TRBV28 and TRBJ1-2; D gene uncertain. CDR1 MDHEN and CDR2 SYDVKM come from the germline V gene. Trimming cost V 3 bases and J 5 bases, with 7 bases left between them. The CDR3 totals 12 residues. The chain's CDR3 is CASSFREYGYTF. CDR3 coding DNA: TGTGCCAGCAGTTTTAGGGAGTATGGCTACACCTTC.

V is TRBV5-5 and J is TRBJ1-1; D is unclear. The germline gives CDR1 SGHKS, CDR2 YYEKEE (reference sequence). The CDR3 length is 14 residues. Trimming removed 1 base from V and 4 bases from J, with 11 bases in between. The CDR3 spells CASSLNSLSTEAFF. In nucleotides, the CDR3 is TGTGCCAGCAGCTTGAATAGTTTGAGCACTGAAGCTTTCTTT.

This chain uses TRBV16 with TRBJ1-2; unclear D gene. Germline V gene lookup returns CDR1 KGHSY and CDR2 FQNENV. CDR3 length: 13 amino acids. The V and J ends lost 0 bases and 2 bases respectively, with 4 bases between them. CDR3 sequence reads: CASSQSGNYGYTF. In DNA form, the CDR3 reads TGTGCCAGCAGCCAATCGGGCAACTATGGCTACACCTTC.

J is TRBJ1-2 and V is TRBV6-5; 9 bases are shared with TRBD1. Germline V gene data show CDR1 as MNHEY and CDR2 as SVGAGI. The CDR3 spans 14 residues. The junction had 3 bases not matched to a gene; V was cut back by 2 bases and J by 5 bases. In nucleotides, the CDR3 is TGTGCCAGCAGTTACGGGACAGGGATGTATGGCTACACCTTC. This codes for CASSYGTGMYGYTF.

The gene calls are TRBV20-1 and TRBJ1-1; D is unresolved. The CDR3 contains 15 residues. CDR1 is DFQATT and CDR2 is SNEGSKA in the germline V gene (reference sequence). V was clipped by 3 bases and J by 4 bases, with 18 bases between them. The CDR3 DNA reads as TGCAGTGCTAGTGCCCGGGCTAAGAGGCCCACTGAAGCTTTCTTT. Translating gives CSASARAKRPTEAFF.

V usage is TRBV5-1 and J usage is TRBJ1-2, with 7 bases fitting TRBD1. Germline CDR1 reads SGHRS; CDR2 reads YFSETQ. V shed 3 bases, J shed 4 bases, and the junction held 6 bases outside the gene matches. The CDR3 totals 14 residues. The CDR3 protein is CASSSGGISYGYTF. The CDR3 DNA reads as TGCGCCAGCAGCTCAGGGGGTATTTCCTATGGCTACACCTTC. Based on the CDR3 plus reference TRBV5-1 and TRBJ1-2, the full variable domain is KAGVTQTPRYLIKTRGQQVTLSCSPISGHRSVSWYQQTPGQGLQFLFEYFSETQRNKGNFPGRFSGRQFSNSRSEMNVSTLELGDSALYLCASSSGGISYGYTFGSGTRLTVV.

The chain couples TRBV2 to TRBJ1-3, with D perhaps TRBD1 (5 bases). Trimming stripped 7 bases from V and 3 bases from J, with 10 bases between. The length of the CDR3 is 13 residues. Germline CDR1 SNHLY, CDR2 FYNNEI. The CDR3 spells CASIRGSGNTIYF. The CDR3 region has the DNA TGTGCCAGCATTAGGGGCAGTGGAAACACCATATATTTT.

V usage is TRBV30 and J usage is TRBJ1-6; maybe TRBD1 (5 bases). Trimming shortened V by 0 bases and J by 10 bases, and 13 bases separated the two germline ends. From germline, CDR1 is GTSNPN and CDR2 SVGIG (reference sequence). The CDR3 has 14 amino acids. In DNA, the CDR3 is TGTGCCTGGAGTGTGACCAAGGGGAAGTCACCCCTCCACTTT. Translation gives CAWSVTKGKSPLHF.

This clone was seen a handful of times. This chain's CDR3 is CASSQPLGPQLSNEQFF. The CDR3 DNA sequence: TGTGCCAGCAGCCAACCACTAGGGCCCCAGTTGTCCAATGAGCAGTTCTTC. V and J are TRBV4-2 and TRBJ2-1; D perhaps matches TRBD2 (5 bases). The CDR3 is 17 residues long. The V end was cut by 2 bases, the J end by 6 bases, with 20 bases between. The germline V gene has CDR1 LGHNA and CDR2 YNFKEQ.

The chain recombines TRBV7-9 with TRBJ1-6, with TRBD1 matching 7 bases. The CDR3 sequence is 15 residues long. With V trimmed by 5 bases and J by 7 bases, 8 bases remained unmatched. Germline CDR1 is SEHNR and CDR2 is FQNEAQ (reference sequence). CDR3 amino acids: CASSDTGATNSPLHF. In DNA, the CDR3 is TGTGCCAGCAGCGACACAGGGGCGACGAATTCACCCCTCCACTTT.